This T cell receptor (beta chain) appears in the sequencing data of a study of T cell responses to AZD1222 COVID-19 vaccine. Study findings and constraints: Vaccine-related CD4 TCRs covered spike, predominating at 160-218 and 743-854. Vaccination with two AZD1222 doses was followed by a rise in Spike-specific TCR breadth and depth.

Libraries were prepared by immunoSEQ multiplex PCR; TCRdb keeps only in-frame clonotypes and omits some of them. Among more than 140,000 clones listed, 88% were seen once. Points on this clone: The antigen is not known.

This sequence originates from an adult in good health. The sequencing used peripheral blood, collected on day 0 of AZD1222 vaccination.

CDR3 region: CAISDSLGPIHLHF. For the CDR3, the DNA is TGTGCCATCAGTGACTCATTGGGGCCGATACACCTCCACTTT. The rearrangement links TRBV10-3 to TRBJ1-6, with D perhaps TRBD1 (5 bases). There are 14 residues in the CDR3. Trimming took off 3 bases at V and 15 bases at J, with 18 bases between the two ends. CDR1 and CDR2 from the germline V gene are ENHRY and SYGVKD.